A single sample gave rise to the 21 T cell receptor beta chains below, sequenced in a study of shared clonotypes between healthy human individuals (dated by TCRdb to between 2020 and 2021). Libraries came from the immunoSEQ multiplex PCR assay. TCRdb took over this immuneACCESS table, retaining in-frame rearrangements with V and J assigned. Such tables are incomplete; in checked studies, under half of the missing clones stem from an unresolved V gene, and the remainder is unexplained. This sample is represented by approximately 2,000,000 clones; 85% to 95% of them were singletons. Approximately 1.7% of the sample rests with the top ten. CD8 naive samples were obtained by positive selection for CCR7 among CD45RO-negative cells, yielding a CD45RA+CCR7+ population from which TemRA cells were excluded. Specimen: naive CD8+ T cells from PBMCs. Taken with the paper, the label for cell subset or site translates to: CD45RA+CCR7+. The receptors originated from a man in his late teens or twenties in good health. Some clones in this sample may be carry-over from other donors' samples.

V gene TRBV19 combines with J gene TRBJ1-5; D is undetermined. This CDR3 has 13 residues. Germline values: CDR1 LNHDA, CDR2 SQIVND (reference sequence). V lost 5 bases, J lost 8 bases, and 13 bases lay in between. The CDR3, as DNA: TGTGCCAGTAGTCCCCGCGAGAGGGAGCCCCAGCATTTT. Its protein is CASSPREREPQHF.

This clone was recorded only once. The chain joins TRBV7-2 to TRBJ1-2; D gene unclear. Trimming left V 3 bases short and J 4 bases short, with 12 bases between. The CDR3 sequence is 14 residues long. Germline V gives CDR1 SGHTA, CDR2 FQGNSA. CDR3 sequence: CASSFSSPGYGYTF. For the CDR3, the DNA is TGTGCCAGCAGCTTTAGCTCCCCTGGCTATGGCTACACCTTC.

V gene TRBV27 combines with J gene TRBJ1-5, with 8 bases lining up with TRBD1. The CDR3 contains 17 residues. Germline CDR1 MNHEY, CDR2 SMNVEV (reference sequence). With V trimmed by 4 bases and J by 6 bases, 14 bases remained unmatched. CDR3 sequence: CASSSLTLTGDFQPQHF. The CDR3 region has the DNA TGTGCCAGCAGTTCACTTACGCTGACAGGGGATTTTCAGCCCCAGCATTTT.

The chain carries TRBV11-2 and TRBJ2-3; D gene uncertain. The CDR3 spans 11 residues. The V end lost 7 bases, the J end lost 7 bases, and 9 bases lay between the germline ends. Germline V gene sequence: CDR1 SGHAT, CDR2 FQNNGV. CDR3 amino acids: CASTSINTQYF. The CDR3 coding sequence is TGTGCCAGCACCTCGATCAATACGCAGTATTTT.

A note on this clone: One end of the junction is discordant with germline, which a read error may explain. V is TRBV6-1 and J is TRBJ2-7, with 8 bases identical to TRBD2. The germline V gene encodes CDR1 MNHNS and CDR2 SASEGT. The CDR3 length is 8 residues. The CDR3 DNA follows: TGTGCCGCAGCGGGGGACGTCTTC. This codes for CAAAGDVF.

The CDR3 DNA follows: TGTGCCAGCAGCTTAGGGCGGACTAGCGGGTTTTTCAATGAGCAGTTCTTC. This translates into CASSLGRTSGFFNEQFF. The gene calls are TRBV7-2 and TRBJ2-1; 11 nucleotides line up with TRBD2. V was clipped by 1 base and J by 6 bases; unmatched bases: 8. The CDR3 consists of 17 residues. The germline CDR1 and CDR2 sequences are SGHTA and FQGNSA.

The chain is built from TRBV6-6 and TRBJ1-5, with TRBD1 matching 8 bases. V trimming: 4 bases; J trimming: 9 bases; junction bases outside the gene matches: 5. Germline CDR1 reads MNHNY; CDR2 reads SVGAGI (reference sequence). The CDR3 has 13 residues. The CDR3 DNA sequence: TGTGCCAGCAGTTCGGACAGGGTTTGGCCCCAGCATTTT. This codes for CASSSDRVWPQHF.

CDR3 sequence: CASSYNADTQYF. As DNA, the CDR3 is TGCGCCAGCAGCTATAACGCAGATACGCAGTATTTT. V gene TRBV5-1 combines with J gene TRBJ2-3; no firm D call. CDR3 length: 12 amino acids. Deletions cut 3 bases from V and 4 bases from J, with 6 bases between. CDR1 SGHRS and CDR2 YFSETQ come from the germline V gene.

CDR3 in DNA: TGTGCCAGCAGCGTAGTTTTCTGCGGGACAGCCAGAGATAGCAATCAGCCCCAGCATTTT. Its translation is CASSVVFCGTARDSNQPQHF. The genes are TRBV9 and TRBJ1-5; the match to TRBD1 covers 7 bases. The CDR3 runs 20 residues. J was trimmed by 0 bases and V by 0 bases; bases with no gene match: 15. Germline CDR1 reads SGDLS; CDR2 reads YYNGEE. Looking up the rest from reference TRBV9 and TRBJ1-5 gives the full variable domain: DSGVTQTPKHLITATGQRVTLRCSPRSGDLSVYWYQQSLDQGLQFLIQYYNGEERAKGNILERFSAQQFPDLHSELNLSSLELGDSALYFCASSVVFCGTARDSNQPQHFGDGTRLSIL.

The chain links TRBV27 to TRBJ2-7; 10 nucleotides agree with TRBD1. The V and J ends lost 10 bases and 2 bases, in that order; junction bases with no gene match: 11. Germline assignment: CDR1 MNHEY and CDR2 SMNVEV (reference sequence). The CDR3 spans 15 residues. Here the CDR3 DNA reads TGTGCCACCTCTTTTAAGGGACAGGGGACCTACGAGCAGTACTTC. The encoded protein is CATSFKGQGTYEQYF.

J is TRBJ2-7 and V is TRBV7-8; 12 positions agree with TRBD2. Germline V gene sequence: CDR1 SGHVS, CDR2 FQNEAQ. The J segment lost 11 bases and the V segment lost 1 base, leaving 6 bases of the junction unmatched. This CDR3 contains 14 residues. The CDR3 nucleotides are TGTGCCAGCAGCTTAGGACTAGCGGGAGAGAAGAAGTACTTC. Protein product: CASSLGLAGEKKYF.

V and J are TRBV27 and TRBJ2-6, with TRBD1 matching over 8 bases. Germline V lookup: CDR1 MNHEY, CDR2 SMNVEV (reference sequence). The V and J ends lost 5 bases and 0 bases, in that order; junction bases with no gene match: 6. CDR3 length: 17 amino acids. In DNA, the CDR3 is TGTGCCAGCAGTAGGACAGGGTTACTCTCTGGGGCCAACGTCCTGACTTTC. Amino acid sequence: CASSRTGLLSGANVLTF.

The V and J genes are TRBV13 and TRBJ2-2; 7 bases align to TRBD2. Germline V gene sequence: CDR1 PRHDT, CDR2 FYEKMQ (reference sequence). The trim removed 4 bases at V and 6 bases at J, leaving 11 bases unmatched. This CDR3 is built from 16 residues. As DNA, the CDR3 is TGTGCCAGCAGCTGGGTCCGGGGGAGGGATGCCGGGGAGCTGTTTTTT. This encodes CASSWVRGRDAGELFF.

The chain has TRBV27 and TRBJ2-2; TRBD1 aligns across 11 bases. Germline loops: CDR1 MNHEY, CDR2 SMNVEV (reference sequence). Trimming removed 5 bases from V and 6 bases from J; junction bases left unmatched: 5. This CDR3 comprises 15 residues. CDR3 coding DNA: TGTGCCAGCAGTCTGGACAGGGGGCTTGCCGGGGAGCTGTTTTTT. It codes for CASSLDRGLAGELFF.

The gene calls are TRBV19 and TRBJ1-1; weak D call: TRBD1 (5 bases). There are 14 residues in the CDR3. The V gene lost 7 bases and the J gene lost 4 bases, with 16 bases spanning the gap. Germline loops: CDR1 LNHDA, CDR2 SQIVND (reference sequence). The CDR3 spells CASTPTAVGTEAFF. DNA for the CDR3: TGTGCCAGTACCCCGACAGCGGTGGGCACTGAAGCTTTCTTT.

The V and J genes are TRBV9 and TRBJ2-7; D is unresolved. The CDR3 covers 15 residues. Trimming pared 2 bases from V and 4 bases from J, leaving 16 bases between. From germline, CDR1 is SGDLS and CDR2 YYNGEE. The DNA for the CDR3 is TGTGCCAGCAGCGTGGGATGGGGTCTATTATACGAGCAGTACTTC. Protein product: CASSVGWGLLYEQYF.

To note about this clone: Distinct nucleotide sequences in the sample also encode this CDR3. The J gene is TRBJ2-3, the V gene TRBV15; D uncertain. The CDR3 runs 12 residues. The V end lost 3 bases, the J end lost 5 bases, and 6 bases lay between the germline ends. Germline V gene data show CDR1 as LNHNV and CDR2 as YYDKDF (reference sequence). This CDR3 is CATSRGLDTQYF. CDR3 bases: TGTGCCACCAGCAGGGGTCTAGATACGCAGTATTTT.

The chain employs TRBV7-3 and TRBJ2-1; TRBD2 matches 11 bases. The CDR3 is made up of 15 amino acids. Trimming cost V 4 bases and J 5 bases; bases outside gene matches: 4. The germline V gene encodes CDR1 SGHTA and CDR2 FQGTGA. CDR3 protein: CASSSRLAGNNEQFF. DNA for the CDR3: TGTGCCAGCAGCTCCAGACTAGCGGGGAACAATGAGCAGTTCTTC.

The chain uses TRBV7-2 and TRBJ2-1; D is possibly TRBD2 (5 bases). Trimming cost V 5 bases and J 7 bases, with 15 bases left between them. Germline loops: CDR1 SGHTA, CDR2 FQGNSA. The CDR3 sequence is 14 residues long. In DNA, the CDR3 is TGTGCCAGCAGCCCCTTAGCGTACAATAATGAGCAGTTCTTC. It encodes CASSPLAYNNEQFF.

The chain couples TRBV20-1 to TRBJ1-2; D uncertain. V shed 4 bases and J shed 6 bases, with 9 bases lying between them. Germline assignment: CDR1 DFQATT and CDR2 SNEGSKA (reference sequence). The CDR3 contains 11 residues. The CDR3 sequence is CSATTEDGYTF. The CDR3 DNA reads as TGCAGTGCTACCACGGAGGATGGCTACACCTTC.

J is TRBJ1-2 and V is TRBV11-2; D is ambiguous. Looked up from germline, CDR1 is SGHAT and CDR2 is FQNNGV. The CDR3 is 14 amino acids. V shed 1 base and J shed 5 bases, with 11 bases lying between them. The CDR3, as DNA: TGTGCCAGCAGCTTAGGAGGCTGGCTATATGGCTACACCTTC. This codes for CASSLGGWLYGYTF.